Each of the 16 T cell receptor beta chains below was sequenced from the same sample in a study of T cells in Graves' hyperthyroidism and ophthalmopathy. Amplified TCR beta CDR3 regions came from RNA transcripts. HTBI primers were used for first-round RT-PCR of the TCR CDR3. Each CDR3 protein gets one entry after TCRdb re-called the multiplex PCR reads with MiXCR. The sample has some 500,000 distinct CDR3 sequences, approximately 15% seen once; the top ten hold around 17%. The sequencing input was blood. These receptors were obtained from a woman between 18 and 30 years old with Graves' hyperthyroidism.

V usage is TRBV11-1 and J usage is TRBJ1-6, with unresolved D. The CDR3 is 13 amino acids. CDR1 is SGHAT and CDR2 is FQDESV in the germline V gene (reference sequence). The V end was cut by 2 bases, the J end by 7 bases, with 6 bases between. The CDR3 DNA reads as TGTGCCAGCAGCTTACTGCTAAATTCACCCCTCCACTTT. Encoded protein: CASSLLLNSPLHF.

This clonotype occurred many times. The rearrangement uses TRBV29-1 and TRBJ1-5; TRBD1 matches 8 bases. Germline-derived CDR1 and CDR2 are SQVTM and ANQGSEA. The CDR3 runs 16 residues. V lost 3 bases and J lost 12; bases outside the gene matches: 19. Here the CDR3 DNA reads TGCAGCGTTGACGGAGGGCCAGGGGGCGTGGGAGGTGTCCAGCATTTT. Its protein product is CSVDGGPGGVGGVQHF.

This clonotype was seen repeatedly, ten times or more. J is TRBJ1-3 and V is TRBV30; 7 bases line up with TRBD1. Losses at the gene ends were 5 bases for V and 0 bases for J; bases not matched to a gene: 4. Germline CDR1 and CDR2: GTSNPN and SVGIG (reference sequence). The length of the CDR3 is 14 residues. CDR3 bases: TGTGCCTGGGGTACAGGGGACTCTGGAAACACCATATATTTT. Translation gives CAWGTGDSGNTIYF.

This chain connects TRBV4-1 to TRBJ2-1, with TRBD2 matching 10 bases. This CDR3 is 15 amino acids long. Germline trimming cut 3 bases from V and 5 bases from J; bases unmatched to any gene: 4. Germline-derived CDR1 and CDR2 are MGHRA and YSYEKL. The CDR3: CASSQLAGVNNEQFF. DNA for the CDR3: TGCGCCAGCAGCCAGCTAGCGGGAGTCAACAATGAGCAGTTCTTC.

In this sample, this clonotype turned up a few times. The genes are TRBV10-1 and TRBJ2-1; 10 nucleotides match TRBD2. The ends lost 0 bases at V and 5 bases at J; junction bases unmatched: 4. The germline V gene encodes CDR1 WNHNN and CDR2 SYGVQD (reference sequence). This CDR3 has 16 residues. CDR3 bases: TGCGCCAGCAGTGAGTCTAGGACTAGCGGTAACAATGAGCAGTTCTTC. Protein product: CASSESRTSGNNEQFF.

Many counts were recorded for this clonotype. The genes are TRBV27 and TRBJ2-7; D is undetermined. Germline V CDR1 and CDR2: MNHEY, SMNVEV (reference sequence). The CDR3 covers 16 residues. V gave up 7 bases and J gave up 1 base, with 20 bases separating them. The CDR3 DNA is TGTGCCAGCAAAAAAGGGTTTATTGGCGGTTCCTACGAGCAGTACTTC. It translates to CASKKGFIGGSYEQYF.

The V call is TRBV30, the J call TRBJ1-2; 8 nucleotides line up with TRBD1. The CDR3 length is 15 residues. Germline assignment: CDR1 GTSNPN and CDR2 SVGIG (reference sequence). Losses at the gene ends were 0 bases for V and 8 bases for J; bases not matched to a gene: 11. CDR3: CAWSVLGQGAPGYTF. As DNA, the CDR3 is TGTGCCTGGAGTGTACTCGGGCAGGGGGCGCCCGGCTACACCTTC.

The rearrangement joins TRBV5-4 to TRBJ2-1, with 7 nucleotides matching TRBD2. After removal of 1 base from V and 2 bases from J, the junction contained 3 bases not matched to a gene. CDR3 size: 15 residues. Germline CDR1 reads SGHNT; CDR2 reads YYREEE (reference sequence). CDR3 coding DNA: TGTGCCAGCAGCTTGCAGCGGGACGCCTACAATGAGCAGTTCTTC. Encoded protein: CASSLQRDAYNEQFF.

This clonotype was detected only a few times. This chain connects TRBV7-8 to TRBJ2-3; tentative D call: TRBD2 (7 bases). Germline V CDR1 and CDR2: SGHVS, FQNEAQ. V lost 3 bases and J 0 bases, leaving 13 bases between the germline ends. The CDR3 is 16 amino acids. The CDR3 DNA is TGTGCCAGCAGCTTGAGGGGGGGTCTGAGCACAGATACGCAGTATTTT. It translates to CASSLRGGLSTDTQYF.

This clonotype was observed many times. The V call is TRBV29-1, the J call TRBJ2-2; the match to TRBD2 covers 9 bases. With V trimmed by 5 bases and J by 7 bases, 8 bases remained unmatched. CDR1 and CDR2 (germline): SQVTM, ANQGSEA. CDR3 length equals 14 residues. The CDR3 DNA reads as TGCAGCGTTTATAGCGGGAGCGGTCACGGGGAGCTGTTTTTT. Amino acids: CSVYSGSGHGELFF.

In its sample, this clonotype was seen many times. The chain's CDR3 is CASPNRLAGELFF. For the CDR3, the DNA is TGTGCCAGCCCGAATCGGTTGGCCGGGGAGCTGTTTTTT. The chain links TRBV11-2 to TRBJ2-2; D is uncertain. The V gene's germline CDR1 is SGHAT and CDR2 FQNNGV. The CDR3 spans 13 residues. The ends were cut back, 8 bases at V and 6 bases at J, with 13 bases in the middle.

Turning to this clonotype: One base away lies a much larger clone, so this may be a sequencing read error. The rearrangement joins TRBV19 to TRBJ1-5; TRBD1 is a possible D gene (6 bases). The CDR3 loop spans 15 amino acids. Per the germline V gene, CDR1 is LNHDA and CDR2 is SQIVND (reference sequence). The CDR3 coding sequence is TGTGCCAGTAGTATCGCGGACAGAAATAATCAGCCCCGGCATTTT. Its translation is CASSIADRNNQPRHF.

The table lists this clonotype with many counts. The rearrangement links TRBV27 to TRBJ2-7; the D gene is possibly TRBD1 (6 bases). The CDR3 loop spans 15 amino acids. Per germline, CDR1 MNHEY and CDR2 SMNVEV (reference sequence). V lost 2 bases and J 8 bases, leaving 19 bases between the germline ends. CDR3 amino acids: CASSLPTGSGNKQYF. In DNA form, the CDR3 reads TGTGCCAGCAGTTTACCTACAGGGTCCGGTAACAAGCAGTACTTC.

In its sample, this clonotype was seen many times. The gene calls are TRBV3-1 and TRBJ1-4, with unresolved D. This CDR3 is built from 14 residues. The germline gives CDR1 LGHDT, CDR2 YNNKEL (reference sequence). With 4 bases removed from V and 12 bases from J, the gap between germline ends came to 18 bases. DNA of the CDR3: TGTGCCAGCAGCCCTCGATTGGCGGGAGCGGAACTGTTTTTT. Its protein is CASSPRLAGAELFF.

This clonotype has ten or more counts. The chain couples TRBV10-3 to TRBJ1-4, with D possibly being TRBD1 (5 bases). Trimming cost V 0 bases and J 4 bases, with 9 bases left between them. Germline CDR1 ENHRY, CDR2 SYGVKD. The CDR3 is 15 residues long. The CDR3 coding sequence is TGTGCCATCAGTGAGTCGAGGGGAGTTAATGAAAAACTGTTTTTT. The encoded protein is CAISESRGVNEKLFF.

This clonotype was recorded once. A much larger clonotype is one base distant, so this may be a read error. The chain carries TRBV12-3 or TRBV12-4 and TRBJ1-5, with D possibly matching TRBD1 (6 bases). V dropped 5 bases and J dropped 3 bases, with 20 bases sitting between them. The CDR3 spans 17 residues. The CDR3 nucleotides read TGTGCCAGCAGTCCACTTAGGGTAGACAGGTCCAATCAGCCCCAGCATTTT. Translating it yields CASSPLRVDRSNQPQHF.